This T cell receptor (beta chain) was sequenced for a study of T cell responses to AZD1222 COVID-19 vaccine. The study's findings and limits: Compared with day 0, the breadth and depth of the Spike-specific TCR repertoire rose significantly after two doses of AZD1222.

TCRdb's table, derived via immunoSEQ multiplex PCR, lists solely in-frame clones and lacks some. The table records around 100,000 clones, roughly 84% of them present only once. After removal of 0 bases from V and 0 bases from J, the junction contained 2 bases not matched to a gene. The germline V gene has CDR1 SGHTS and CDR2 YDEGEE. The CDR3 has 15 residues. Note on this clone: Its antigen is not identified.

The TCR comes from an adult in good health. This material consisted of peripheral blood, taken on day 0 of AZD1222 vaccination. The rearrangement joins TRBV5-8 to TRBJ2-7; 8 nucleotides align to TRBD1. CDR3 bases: TGTGCCAGCAGCTTGGGGACAGGGATCTCCTACGAGCAGTACTTC. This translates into CASSLGTGISYEQYF. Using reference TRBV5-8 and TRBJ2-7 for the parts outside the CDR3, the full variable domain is EAGVTQSPTHLIKTRGQQATLRCSPISGHTSVYWYQQALGLGLQFLLWYDEGEERNRGNFPPRFSGRQFPNYSSELNVNALELEDSALYLCASSLGTGISYEQYFGPGTRLTVT.